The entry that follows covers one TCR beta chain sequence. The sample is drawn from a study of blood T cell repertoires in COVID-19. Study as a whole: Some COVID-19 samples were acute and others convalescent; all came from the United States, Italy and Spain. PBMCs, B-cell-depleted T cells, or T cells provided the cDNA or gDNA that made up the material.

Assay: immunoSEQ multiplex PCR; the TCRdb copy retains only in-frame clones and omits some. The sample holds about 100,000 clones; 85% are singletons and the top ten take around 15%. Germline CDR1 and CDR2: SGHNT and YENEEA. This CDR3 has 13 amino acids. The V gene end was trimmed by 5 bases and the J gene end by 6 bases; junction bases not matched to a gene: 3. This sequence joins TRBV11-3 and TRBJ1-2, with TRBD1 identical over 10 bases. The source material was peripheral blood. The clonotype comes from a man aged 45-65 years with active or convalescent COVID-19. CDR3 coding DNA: TGTGCCAGCAGCCGTGGGACAGGGGATGGCTACACCTTC. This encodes CASSRGTGDGYTF.